This T cell receptor beta chain was found in a study of T-cell memory formation after mild COVID-19 (dated by TCRdb to the early 2020s). Regarding the research as a whole: Most TCR sequence clusters were specific to one of the two donors. T-cell clones expanding and contracting after mild COVID-19 in a couple of donors were tracked by longitudinal TCRalpha and TCRbeta repertoire sequencing. Two young, previously healthy adult volunteers made up the cohort, one male and one female. Overall results and qualifications from the work: Contracting CD4+ clones appeared mostly in the CM and EM memory subsets, whereas CD8+ clones were enriched in EMRA. The study covered only a couple of mild cases, and larger cohorts including severe cases with pre-infection samples were considered necessary. Whether the second-wave clones peaking on day 37 were SARS-CoV-2 specific was not confirmed. The detection of some responding clones in pre-infection memory suggests that pre-existing cross-reactive memory T cells joined the SARS-CoV-2 response. Balanced CD4/CD8 phenotypes were observed for clones contracting from day 15 to 85, whereas a bias towards CD4+ was observed for a second wave of clones expanding from day 15 to 37.

Instrument on record: Illumina NovaSeq 6000. Using 5'RACE with constant-segment primers, TCRalpha and TCRbeta cDNA libraries were constructed, with sample barcodes and unique molecular identifiers added in the process. RNA was extracted from every sample with Trizol reagent. The libraries were amplified in two PCR steps, and the second step added a second sample barcode and Illumina TruSeq adapters. Sequencing of libraries was performed on an Illumina NovaSeq with 2 x 150 bp paired-end reads. Under the source paper's analysis protocol: The reads were demultiplexed and collapsed into UMI-guided consensus sequences using migec v1.2.7. With mixcr v2.1.11, UMI consensuses were aligned to TRA and TRB V and J templates and assembled into clonotypes. A clonotype was counted as expanded or contracted only if both edgeR and NoisET called the change significant, with noise models trained on biological replicates. For edgeR calls, the cutoffs were a false discovery rate-adjusted p below 0.01 and a log2 fold-change threshold of 1. PCA with hierarchical clustering of max-normalized trajectories of the 1000 most abundant clonotypes was used as exploratory dynamics analysis. Separately sequenced CD4+ and CD8+ repertoires were used to assign a CD4 or CD8 phenotype to each responding clone. TCRdb redid the processing of the public reads, applying fastp at Q25 and MiXCR, and retained in-frame beta chains. Rows merge per CDR3 protein into single entries with the most common DNA and genes. These V and J calls rely on TCRdb rather than the paper's analysis. Present in this sample are approximately 150,000 distinct CDR3 sequences, more than 14% of which were seen just once. 13% to 15% of the sample is taken by the ten largest.

V drops 3 bases and J drops 4 bases, leaving 9 bases in between. The CDR3, from cysteine to phenylalanine, totals 14 residues. Only the CDR3 part of the read is kept: 42 bases, read in frame from the first base. The germline V gene yields KGHSH for CDR1 and LQKENI for CDR2. Comments on this clonotype: Its antigen has not been determined. No much larger clone is present one base from it, and per-base qualities are unavailable.

PBMCs were isolated by Ficoll-Paque density gradient centrifugation. This sequence uses TRBV18 and TRBJ2-2, with the D segment identity uncertain. The sequencing sample was made of PBMCs or a T cell subset sorted from them (not recorded which). The clonotype originates from an adult woman who had mild COVID-19 (a few samples of this study predate the infection). The sample titles of this study are shuffled in the database, so cell type and time point are left out; the donor was told from shared clones. This receptor carries the CDR3 CASSPIGGTGELFF. In nucleotides, the sequence is TGTGCCAGCTCACCGATTGGTGGCACCGGGGAGCTGTTTTTT.